This TCR beta chain was captured in a study of T cell responses to AZD1222 COVID-19 vaccine. V lost 4 bases and J lost 3, with 9 bases in between. Germline CDR1 and CDR2: SGHVS and FNYEAQ. The CDR3 contains 13 residues. As concerns this clone: Antigen specificity is unknown.

The protocol was immunoSEQ multiplex PCR, while the TCRdb copy is restricted to in-frame clones and leaves out a portion. The sample carries approximately 110,000 clones, roughly nine tenths recorded once. Findings and limits, study-wide: Two AZD1222 doses significantly raised spike-specific TCR breadth and depth over controls.

The clonotype was recovered from an adult who received the AZD1222 COVID-19 vaccine. Sequencing was performed on peripheral blood, taken 28 days after the second AZD1222 dose. The chain recombines TRBV7-6 with TRBJ1-1; weak D call: TRBD1 (6 bases). CDR3: CASSSQGYTEAFF. In nucleotides, the CDR3 is TGTGCCAGCAGCTCTCAGGGGTACACTGAAGCTTTCTTT.